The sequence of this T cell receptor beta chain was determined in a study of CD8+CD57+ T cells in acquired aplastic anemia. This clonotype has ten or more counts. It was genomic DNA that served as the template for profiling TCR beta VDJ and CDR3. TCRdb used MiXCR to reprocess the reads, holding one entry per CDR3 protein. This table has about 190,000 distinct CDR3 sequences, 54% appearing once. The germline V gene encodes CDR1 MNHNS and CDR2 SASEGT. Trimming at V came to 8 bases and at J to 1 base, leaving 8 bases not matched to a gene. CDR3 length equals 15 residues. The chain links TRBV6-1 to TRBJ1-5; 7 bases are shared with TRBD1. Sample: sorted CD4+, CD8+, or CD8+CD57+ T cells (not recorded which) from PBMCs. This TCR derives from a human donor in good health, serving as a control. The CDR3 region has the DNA TGTGCCAGCGGCTTGGGGACAGCCAGCAATCAGCCCCAGCATTTT. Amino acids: CASGLGTASNQPQHF.